This is a list of T cell receptor beta chains from one sample in a study of CD8+CD57+ T cells in acquired aplastic anemia. Each CDR3 protein is one row after TCRdb ran MiXCR on the reads. The data contain approximately 190,000 distinct CDR3 sequences, around half of them singletons. Material: sorted CD4+, CD8+, or CD8+CD57+ T cells (not recorded which) from PBMCs. Receptor source: a human donor with aplastic anemia. Both conserved end residues are part of each CDR3. The D gene is left open where the match is weak.

d_call j_call v_call cdr3_aa
TRBD1 TRBJ1-1 TRBV7-9 CASSWYASRDRNTEAFF
. TRBJ1-4 TRBV7-3 CASSLSGRATNEKLFF
. TRBJ1-5 TRBV30 CAWSGQANQPQHF
TRBD2 TRBJ2-7 TRBV20-1 CSASFASGANEQYF
TRBD2 TRBJ2-7 TRBV2 CASSEVSGSFEQYF
TRBD1 TRBJ1-2 TRBV29-1 CSVEDLGTVSNYGYTF
TRBD2 TRBJ2-5 TRBV5-1 CASSLTSGKETQYF
TRBD1 TRBJ1-5 TRBV24-1 CATSDPGTGDGQPQHF
. TRBJ2-1 TRBV12-5 CASGLVVTASAHNEQFF
. TRBJ1-4 TRBV4-1 CASSEAAQTTNEKLFF
. TRBJ2-5 TRBV7-8 CASSLVKETQYF
TRBD1 TRBJ2-7 TRBV10-3 CASSYSGTGHYEQYF
. TRBJ1-1 TRBV25-1 CASRIGTVNTEAFF
TRBD2 TRBJ2-3 TRBV20-1 CSADSSGTATQYF
. TRBJ2-5 TRBV20-1 CSARALDTQETQYF
. TRBJ2-1 TRBV24-1 CAISETGTAGNEQFF
TRBD1 TRBJ1-4 TRBV9 CASSVAPSGGGSEKLFF
TRBD2 TRBJ2-5 TRBV15 CATSSRTSPTETQYF
. TRBJ1-1 TRBV29-1 CSVKGTLNTEAFF
TRBD1 TRBJ1-1 TRBV24-1 CATTLGQGTEAFF
TRBD1 TRBJ1-1 TRBV5-4 CASSLDGTGSTEAFF
. TRBJ2-7 TRBV10-1 CASSEFLAGEQYF
. TRBJ1-5 TRBV24-1 CATARPGSNQPQHF
. TRBJ2-7 TRBV6-1 CASSEYSFYEQYF
. TRBJ2-5 TRBV15 CATSRDASDQETQYF
TRBD1 TRBJ2-5 TRBV24-1 CATSDSHRGETQYF
. TRBJ2-7 TRBV4-2 CASSQEGPGPSYEQYF
. TRBJ2-7 TRBV5-5 CASSFGPYEQYF
. TRBJ1-2 TRBV20-1 CSARDPGQTTNYGYTF
. TRBJ1-1 TRBV11-2 CASSVDGPSGLNTEAFF
. TRBJ1-1 TRBV9 CASSIVQGTTEAFF
. TRBJ2-7 TRBV15 CATSSGGVSPYF
. TRBJ1-3 TRBV15 CATSRDQSGNTIYF
. TRBJ2-7 TRBV10-3 CAISESAPYEQYF
TRBD1 TRBJ1-2 TRBV20-1 CSAPTGKSYGYTF
. TRBJ2-7 TRBV7-2 CASRDGLSEQYF
TRBD1 TRBJ2-7 TRBV29-1 CSVVNGTGPYEQYF
. TRBJ1-4 TRBV9 CASSEEGRKLFF
. TRBJ2-1 TRBV5-1 CASSAGYNEQFF
. TRBJ2-5 TRBV20-1 CSARIPAGQETQYF
. TRBJ1-1 TRBV6-1 CASYRGSGPEAFF
. TRBJ2-3 TRBV11-2 CASSLGGNRPDTQYF
. TRBJ2-7 TRBV5-5 CASSLMTGREYF
. TRBJ1-6 TRBV2 CASSEALRGGKGNSPLHF
. TRBJ1-1 TRBV19 CASSRLTGAGAFF
. TRBJ2-3 TRBV20-1 CSARDTDTQYF
TRBD1 TRBJ1-5 TRBV19 CATYPTGGDHQPQHF
TRBD1 TRBJ1-2 TRBV10-2 CASSEEDRARRKGYTF